Below, 14 T cell receptor beta chains from the same sample are listed, as sequenced in a study of shared clonotypes between healthy human individuals. Clones were sequenced by immunoSEQ multiplex PCR, and TCRdb holds only the in-frame ones, with some missing. The table lists fewer than 600,000 clones, less than 85% of them singletons. Sequences were obtained from PBMCs. The origin of the receptors is a woman aged 40 to 50 in good health. Some clones in this sample may be carry-over from other donors' samples.

The genes are TRBV28 and TRBJ2-7; D might be TRBD2 (6 bases). This CDR3 has 13 residues. CDR1 and CDR2 from the germline V gene are MDHEN and SYDVKM. The V gene lost 6 bases and the J gene lost 4 bases, with 13 bases spanning the gap. The CDR3 sequence: CASRVGGNYEQYF. The CDR3 nucleotides are TGTGCCAGCAGGGTCGGGGGAAATTACGAGCAGTACTTC.

This clone was seen a handful of times. V gene TRBV7-9 combines with J gene TRBJ1-1; D gene ambiguous. Per the germline V gene, CDR1 is SEHNR and CDR2 is FQNEAQ (reference sequence). Trimming stripped 2 bases from V and 1 base from J, with 14 bases between. There are 16 residues in the CDR3. The CDR3 DNA follows: TGTGCCAGCAGCTTAAGCCTGGCTGGATCGAACACTGAAGCTTTCTTT. This codes for CASSLSLAGSNTEAFF.

The rearrangement joins TRBV9 to TRBJ2-7; 9 bases agree with TRBD2. J lost 2 bases, V lost 4 bases, and 10 bases had no gene match. The CDR3 is 16 amino acids. The germline V gene has CDR1 SGDLS and CDR2 YYNGEE. The CDR3 bases are TGTGCCAGCAGCCTAGGAATGCTAGCGGGAACCTACGAGCAGTACTTC. It codes for CASSLGMLAGTYEQYF.

V is TRBV7-9 and J is TRBJ2-1; 7 bases match TRBD2. The CDR3 is made up of 15 amino acids. From germline, CDR1 is SEHNR and CDR2 FQNEAQ (reference sequence). Unmatched junction bases numbered 7, after V lost 3 bases and J lost 5 bases. The CDR3 DNA sequence: TGTGCCAGCAGCTTCTGGGCGGGAGTCGACAATGAGCAGTTCTTC. It translates to CASSFWAGVDNEQFF.

Regarding this clone: The same CDR3 can be traced to other DNA sequences in this sample. The chain couples TRBV7-2 to TRBJ1-1; the D gene is possibly TRBD1 (5 bases). The length of the CDR3 is 14 residues. Germline V gene sequence: CDR1 SGHTA, CDR2 FQGNSA. V was trimmed by 5 bases and J by 0 bases, leaving 10 bases between them. The CDR3 DNA follows: TGTGCCAGCAGCCCAGGGACGGTGAACACTGAAGCTTTCTTT. Protein: CASSPGTVNTEAFF.

The count of this clone is one. This chain connects TRBV19 to TRBJ2-3, with 7 bases lining up with TRBD2. The CDR3 is 16 residues long. Trimming removed 3 bases from V and 0 bases from J; junction bases left unmatched: 6. Germline V lookup: CDR1 LNHDA, CDR2 SQIVND (reference sequence). The CDR3 DNA reads as TGTGCCAGTAGTATCGGGAGTAGCGGGAGCACAGATACGCAGTATTTT. Translation gives CASSIGSSGSTDTQYF.

This clone has a count of ten or more. Here the CDR3 reads CASSLGTAGADTQYF. DNA of the CDR3: TGCGCCAGCAGCTTGGGCACAGCGGGAGCTGATACGCAGTATTTT. The chain employs TRBV5-1 and TRBJ2-3; 8 bases agree with TRBD2. With V trimmed by 0 bases and J by 6 bases, 6 bases remained unmatched. This CDR3 is built from 15 residues. CDR1 and CDR2 from the germline V gene are SGHRS and YFSETQ.

The chain couples TRBV30 to TRBJ2-7, with TRBD1 matching 7 bases. This CDR3 comprises 11 residues. Trimming took 4 bases from V and 7 from J; bases not matched to a gene: 4. Germline CDR1 GTSNPN, CDR2 SVGIG (reference sequence). CDR3 residues: CAWTSGGEQYF. CDR3 DNA sequence: TGTGCCTGGACATCAGGGGGTGAGCAGTACTTC.

The gene calls are TRBV28 and TRBJ2-3; 14 nucleotides match TRBD2. CDR1 is MDHEN, CDR2 SYDVKM, per germline. The CDR3 has 17 residues. With 2 bases clipped from V and 4 bases from J, the junction kept 5 bases outside the gene matches. The CDR3 loop is CASSLPGTSGSPDTQYF. As DNA, the CDR3 is TGTGCCAGCAGTTTACCCGGGACTAGCGGGAGCCCAGATACGCAGTATTTT.

This clone was recorded a few times. The chain combines TRBV18 with TRBJ1-1; D gene uncertain. The germline V gene encodes CDR1 KGHSH and CDR2 LQKENI. Trimming pared 0 bases from V and 6 bases from J, leaving 8 bases between. CDR3 length equals 13 residues. The CDR3 spells CASSPPGSPEAFF. Here the CDR3 DNA reads TGTGCCAGCTCACCACCCGGCAGCCCTGAAGCTTTCTTT. Looking up the rest from reference TRBV18 and TRBJ1-1 gives the full variable domain: NAGVMQNPRHLVRRRGQEARLRCSPMKGHSHVYWYRQLPEEGLKFMVYLQKENIIDESGMPKERFSAEFPKEGPSILRIQQVVRGDSAAYFCASSPPGSPEAFFGQGTRLTVV.

V usage is TRBV28 and J usage is TRBJ1-3; a weak D match, TRBD1 (5 bases). Between the trimmed V and J ends, which lost 5 bases and 4 bases, there was a span of 15 bases. The CDR3 is made up of 15 amino acids. Germline V gene data show CDR1 as MDHEN and CDR2 as SYDVKM. For the CDR3, the DNA is TGTGCCAGCAGTCCACTCGGGAGGGGAGGAAACACCATATATTTT. Translated, it gives CASSPLGRGGNTIYF.

V and J are TRBV6-5 and TRBJ2-5, with 9 bases identical to TRBD2. With the DNA end fitting TRBJ2-7 better, the J assignment may be wrong. The germline V gene encodes CDR1 MNHEY and CDR2 SVGAGI. This CDR3 contains 15 residues. The CDR3 DNA sequence: TGTGCCAGCAATCCAGCGGGAGGACTGACATACGAGCAGTACTTC. Protein sequence: CASNPAGGLTYEQYF.

The V call is TRBV7-3, the J call TRBJ2-1; D remains unclear. This CDR3 is built from 15 residues. Trimming removed 4 bases from V and 0 bases from J, with 10 bases in between. From germline, CDR1 is SGHTA and CDR2 FQGTGA. CDR3 in DNA: TGTGCCAGCAGCTCGGCAGGTAGCTCCTACAATGAGCAGTTCTTC. As protein: CASSSAGSSYNEQFF.

The chain joins TRBV11-3 to TRBJ2-1, with TRBD2 matching 14 bases. Germline V gives CDR1 SGHNT, CDR2 YENEEA. This CDR3 spans 19 amino acids. V lost 6 bases and J lost 8; bases outside the gene matches: 18. This CDR3 reads CASSTGTGGTSGSPHEQFF. The DNA of the CDR3 is TGTGCCAGCAGTACCGGGACGGGGGGGACTAGCGGGAGTCCGCATGAGCAGTTCTTC.